The 11 T cell receptor beta chains below were found in one sample sequenced in a study of T cell responses to AZD1222 COVID-19 vaccine. Assay used: immunoSEQ multiplex PCR; TCRdb lists only in-frame clones, some missing. Among around 99,000 clones listed, approximately 91% were seen once. Source: peripheral blood, taken on day 0 of AZD1222 vaccination. The receptor source for this set is an adult in good health.

The rearrangement joins TRBV25-1 to TRBJ2-4, with D perhaps assigned TRBD1 or TRBD2 (6 bases each). The CDR3 has 15 residues. Germline lookup yields CDR1 MGHDK and CDR2 SYGVNS. Trimming removed 4 bases at V and 2 bases at J, with 12 bases between. The CDR3: CASSGGGGSKNIQYF. In nucleotides, the CDR3 is TGTGCCAGCAGTGGCGGAGGGGGTTCCAAAAACATTCAGTACTTC.

V is TRBV2 and J is TRBJ2-1; 11 bases line up with TRBD2. The CDR3 is made up of 16 amino acids. V trimming: 6 bases; J trimming: 7 bases; junction bases outside the gene matches: 11. Germline-derived CDR1 and CDR2 are SNHLY and FYNNEI. CDR3 DNA sequence: TGTGCCAGCAGACCTCCTAGCGGGAGGTTGAGGAATGAGCAGTTCTTC. This codes for CASRPPSGRLRNEQFF.

The chain is built from TRBV5-1 and TRBJ2-5; 7 nucleotides agree with TRBD2. Germline V CDR1 and CDR2: SGHRS, YFSETQ. J was trimmed by 1 base and V by 1 base; bases with no gene match: 7. The CDR3 consists of 16 residues. CDR3 sequence: CASSLPSGGVQETQYF. The CDR3 DNA sequence: TGCGCCAGCAGCTTGCCTAGCGGAGGCGTCCAAGAGACCCAGTACTTC.

The chain has TRBV6-1 and TRBJ2-7; tentatively, D is TRBD2 (6 bases). V lost 0 bases and J 2 bases, leaving 11 bases between the germline ends. CDR3 length equals 15 residues. Germline-derived CDR1 and CDR2 are MNHNS and SASEGT. This chain's CDR3 is CASSEAEGIPYEQYF. In DNA form, the CDR3 reads TGTGCCAGCAGTGAAGCGGAGGGGATCCCCTACGAGCAGTACTTC.

This clone came up once. The chain is built from TRBV19 and TRBJ1-5; 7 bases map to TRBD1. CDR3 length: 18 amino acids. The V segment lost 3 bases and the J segment 0 bases; nucleotides outside the gene matches: 11. Germline loops: CDR1 LNHDA, CDR2 SQIVND (reference sequence). The CDR3 DNA sequence: TGTGCCAGTAGTATCCGACGGGCGTGGGACAGTAGCAATCAGCCCCAGCATTTT. This gives the protein CASSIRRAWDSSNQPQHF.

The chain couples TRBV11-1 to TRBJ1-1; D gene unclear. The germline V gene has CDR1 SGHAT and CDR2 FQDESV (reference sequence). CDR3 length: 14 residues. Trimming removed 1 base at V and 3 bases at J, with 9 bases between. CDR3 in amino acids: CASSLGVRDTEAFF. The CDR3 DNA follows: TGTGCCAGCAGCTTAGGCGTTAGGGACACTGAAGCTTTCTTT.

This chain links TRBV28 with TRBJ1-2; 7 nucleotides match TRBD1. Germline V CDR1 and CDR2: MDHEN, SYDVKM. The V gene end was trimmed by 4 bases and the J gene end by 4 bases; junction bases not matched to a gene: 3. This CDR3 is built from 13 residues. CDR3 amino acids: CASSSTGIYGYTF. CDR3 in DNA: TGTGCCAGCAGTTCGACAGGGATCTATGGCTACACCTTC.

The chain is built from TRBV6-5 and TRBJ2-5; D perhaps matches TRBD2 (7 bases). The CDR3 runs to 12 residues. V was clipped by 10 bases and J by 4 bases, with 13 bases between them. The germline gives CDR1 MNHEY, CDR2 SVGAGI. The CDR3 DNA is TGTGCCATGGGGGGGCGGGGAGAGACCCAGTACTTC. This codes for CAMGGRGETQYF.

The chain employs TRBV7-6 and TRBJ2-7; D is unresolved. Between the trimmed V and J ends, which lost 6 bases and 6 bases, there was a span of 12 bases. Germline V gene lookup returns CDR1 SGHVS and CDR2 FNYEAQ. The CDR3 is made up of 12 amino acids. CDR3 loop: CASSSGLGEQYF. The CDR3 DNA sequence: TGTGCCAGCAGTTCGGGTCTAGGCGAGCAGTACTTC.

V usage is TRBV27 and J usage is TRBJ1-5, with TRBD1 as a possible D gene (5 bases). This CDR3 comprises 16 residues. Trimming pared 4 bases from V and 1 base from J, leaving 14 bases between. In germline, CDR1 is MNHEY, CDR2 SMNVEV (reference sequence). CDR3 loop: CASSSMGTVSNQPQHF. DNA of the CDR3: TGTGCCAGCAGTTCTATGGGGACGGTAAGCAATCAGCCCCAGCATTTT.

The rearrangement joins TRBV5-4 to TRBJ1-3, with a tentative D call TRBD1 (5 bases). CDR3 length: 16 residues. CDR1 and CDR2 from the germline V gene are SGHNT and YYREEE (reference sequence). Trimming took off 5 bases at V and 0 bases at J, with 15 bases between the two ends. The CDR3, as DNA: TGTGCCAGCAGGCTTGGGGGTTCGAGCTCTGGAAACACCATATATTTT. This gives the protein CASRLGGSSSGNTIYF.